This T cell receptor beta chain stems from a study of blood T cell repertoires in COVID-19. Authors' data handling: Amplification of reference gene primers provided the estimated nucleated cell counts. Sequenced by immunoSEQ multiplex PCR; TCRdb stores in-frame clones only, minus some. The DNA was the basis for D and trimming; V, J and clone size are from that table. The sample includes over 50,000 clones, 76% seen only once; the top ten take around 6%. CDR3 size: 12 residues. The ends were cut back, 4 bases at V and 5 bases at J, with 8 bases in the middle. This clonotype was sampled from a woman aged 50 to 60 with active or convalescent COVID-19. This chain connects TRBV12-3 or TRBV12-4 to TRBJ1-1, with D perhaps TRBD1 (5 bases). The sequencing input was peripheral blood. Here the CDR3 reads CASSSGYTEAFF. CDR3 in DNA: TGTGCCAGCAGTTCAGGGTATACTGAAGCTTTCTTT.